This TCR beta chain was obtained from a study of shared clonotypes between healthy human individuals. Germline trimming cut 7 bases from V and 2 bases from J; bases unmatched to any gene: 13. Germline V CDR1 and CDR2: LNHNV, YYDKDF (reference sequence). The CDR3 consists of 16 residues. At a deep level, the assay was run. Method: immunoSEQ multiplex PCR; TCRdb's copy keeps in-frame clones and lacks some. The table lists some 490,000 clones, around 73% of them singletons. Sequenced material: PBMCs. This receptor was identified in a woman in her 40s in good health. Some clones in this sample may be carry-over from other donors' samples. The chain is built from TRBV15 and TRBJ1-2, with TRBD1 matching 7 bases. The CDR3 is CATTPSRQGGNYGYTF. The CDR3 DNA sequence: TGTGCCACCACCCCAAGTCGGCAGGGGGGCAACTATGGCTACACCTTC.